These 22 T cell receptor beta chains were sequenced from one sample in a study of blood T cell repertoires in COVID-19. Libraries were prepared by immunoSEQ multiplex PCR; TCRdb keeps only in-frame clonotypes and omits some of them. Here the sample spans just under 150,000 clones, roughly 81% being singletons. The sample taken for sequencing was peripheral blood. These receptors were taken from a human donor with acute or convalescent COVID-19. The donor label of this sample is uncertain.

The chain joins TRBV30 to TRBJ2-7, with D possibly being TRBD1 (5 bases). From germline, CDR1 is GTSNPN and CDR2 SVGIG (reference sequence). Trimming shortened V by 4 bases and J by 1 base, and 17 bases separated the two germline ends. CDR3 length: 15 amino acids. CDR3 sequence: CAWIEQAVISYEQYV. The CDR3 coding sequence is TGTGCCTGGATTGAACAGGCAGTGATTTCCTACGAGCAGTACGTC.

J is TRBJ1-3 and V is TRBV5-1, with 7 bases identical to TRBD1. The CDR3 has 14 amino acids. With 4 bases clipped from V and 1 base from J, the junction kept 2 bases outside the gene matches. Germline V lookup: CDR1 SGHRS, CDR2 YFSETQ. As DNA, the CDR3 is TGCGCCAGCAGCCCAGGGGGTTCTGGAAACACCATATATTTT. It is translated as CASSPGGSGNTIYF. The full variable domain, its missing parts supplied by reference TRBV5-1 and TRBJ1-3, is KAGVTQTPRYLIKTRGQQVTLSCSPISGHRSVSWYQQTPGQGLQFLFEYFSETQRNKGNFPGRFSGRQFSNSRSEMNVSTLELGDSALYLCASSPGGSGNTIYFGEGSWLTVV.

The chain carries TRBV5-1 and TRBJ2-3, with 10 bases fitting TRBD2. Germline CDR1 is SGHRS and CDR2 is YFSETQ. The CDR3 runs 14 residues. Trimming cost V 5 bases and J 6 bases; bases outside gene matches: 6. CDR3 protein: CASRTSGGADTQYF. The CDR3 nucleotides are TGCGCCAGCAGAACCAGCGGGGGGGCGGATACGCAGTATTTT. Drawing the rest from reference TRBV5-1 and TRBJ2-3, the complete variable domain is KAGVTQTPRYLIKTRGQQVTLSCSPISGHRSVSWYQQTPGQGLQFLFEYFSETQRNKGNFPGRFSGRQFSNSRSEMNVSTLELGDSALYLCASRTSGGADTQYFGPGTRLTVL.

The chain has TRBV28 and TRBJ1-2; D is perhaps TRBD1 (5 bases). The CDR3 is made up of 16 amino acids. Germline CDR1 and CDR2: MDHEN and SYDVKM. The germline V and J ends were trimmed by 6 bases and 1 base, with 18 bases remaining between them. The CDR3 bases are TGTGCCAGCAGAATTCCCCAGGGAAGGAATAACTATGGCTACACCTTC. Translating gives CASRIPQGRNNYGYTF.

V is TRBV19 and J is TRBJ1-5; tentative D call: TRBD1 (5 bases). Trimming pared 6 bases from V and 6 bases from J, leaving 18 bases between. CDR1 and CDR2 from the germline V gene are LNHDA and SQIVND (reference sequence). The CDR3 extends over 15 amino acids. CDR3: CASSLENRPSQPQHF. CDR3 nucleotide sequence: TGTGCCAGTAGCCTCGAGAACAGGCCCAGTCAGCCCCAGCATTTT.

J is TRBJ2-3 and V is TRBV7-2; 7 nucleotides line up with TRBD2. Per germline, CDR1 SGHTA and CDR2 FQGNSA. V lost 4 bases and J lost 4; bases outside the gene matches: 14. The length of the CDR3 is 17 residues. The CDR3 here is CASSSRSGSGSADTQYF. The CDR3 DNA reads as TGTGCCAGCAGCTCCCGTAGCGGGTCCGGGTCGGCAGATACGCAGTATTTT.

The genes are TRBV6-5 and TRBJ2-7, with D perhaps TRBD1 (6 bases). Trimming removed 8 bases at V and 0 bases at J, with 17 bases between. The CDR3 spans 15 residues. Germline loops: CDR1 MNHEY, CDR2 SVGAGI. The CDR3 coding sequence is TGTGCCAGCTGTTCCGGGACAATGAGCTCCTACGAGCAGTACGTC. This translates into CASCSGTMSSYEQYV.

For the CDR3, the DNA is TGCGCCAGCAGCCAAGAGGCTAGCGGGAGGGCAAGGGCCTCCTACAATGAGCAGTTCTTC. Its protein product is CASSQEASGRARASYNEQFF. The chain uses TRBV4-3 and TRBJ2-1; TRBD2 agrees at 12 bases. CDR1 LGHNA and CDR2 YSLEER come from the germline V gene. CDR3 length: 20 amino acids. Trimming at V came to 0 bases and at J to 0 bases, leaving 9 bases not matched to a gene.

The gene calls are TRBV7-3 and TRBJ2-3; a possible D gene is TRBD1 (6 bases). Germline V lookup: CDR1 SGHTA, CDR2 FQGTGA. The CDR3 covers 15 residues. Trimming took 5 bases from V and 2 from J, leaving 14 bases between them. The CDR3: CASSEGGSNTDTQYF. CDR3 nucleotides: TGTGCCAGCAGCGAAGGGGGATCTAACACAGATACGCAGTATTTT. Full variable domain (outside the CDR3, taken from reference TRBV7-3 and TRBJ2-3): GAGVSQTPSNKVTEKGKYVELRCDPISGHTALYWYRQSLGQGPEFLIYFQGTGAADDSGLPNDRFFAVRPEGSVSTLKIQRTERGDSAVYLCASSEGGSNTDTQYFGPGTRLTVL.

This clone came up once. The chain uses TRBV7-9 and TRBJ1-2, with 11 bases that match TRBD1. J gave up 4 bases and V 1 base, and 5 bases lay outside the gene matches. CDR1 is SEHNR, CDR2 FQNEAQ, per germline (reference sequence). The CDR3 consists of 16 residues. The CDR3 DNA sequence: TGTGCCAGCAGCTTAGTGGGACAGGGGGGGATCTATGGCTACACCTTC. Amino acids: CASSLVGQGGIYGYTF. The full variable domain, rest sourced from reference TRBV7-9 and TRBJ1-2, is DTGVSQNPRHKITKRGQNVTFRCDPISEHNRLYWYRQTLGQGPEFLTYFQNEAQLEKSRLLSDRFSAERPKGSFSTLEIQRTEQGDSAMYLCASSLVGQGGIYGYTFGSGTRLTVV.

This clone was seen a few times. This chain connects TRBV6-2 or TRBV6-3 to TRBJ2-7, with TRBD2 matching 7 bases. CDR1 is MNHEY, CDR2 SVGEGT, per germline. The CDR3 is 14 residues long. Losses at the gene ends were 0 bases for V and 3 bases for J; bases not matched to a gene: 2. The CDR3 bases are TGTGCCAGCAGTTACTCTCGGGACTACTACGAGCAGTACTTC. As protein: CASSYSRDYYEQYF.

This chain links TRBV11-2 with TRBJ1-6; TRBD1 might be the D (5 bases). Trimming removed 3 bases at V and 9 bases at J, with 12 bases between. Germline lookup yields CDR1 SGHAT and CDR2 FQNNGV. The CDR3 has 14 amino acids. The CDR3 DNA reads TGTGCCAGCAGCTTGGGGGAGCGGGGTTCACCCCTCCACTTT. It codes for CASSLGERGSPLHF.

The V and J genes are TRBV25-1 and TRBJ2-3, with D unclear. Trimming took 11 bases from V and 3 from J, leaving 12 bases between them. Germline V gives CDR1 MGHDK, CDR2 SYGVNS. This CDR3 has 12 amino acids. This CDR3 reads CAASGLTDTQYF. The CDR3 DNA is TGTGCCGCTAGTGGGTTGACAGATACGCAGTATTTT.

In its sample, this clone was seen a few times. This chain connects TRBV5-4 to TRBJ2-7; D is unresolved. Trimming pared 0 bases from V and 4 bases from J, leaving 5 bases between. CDR3 length equals 12 residues. Germline V gives CDR1 SGHNT, CDR2 YYREEE (reference sequence). The CDR3 sequence is CASSLVGYEQYF. CDR3 DNA: TGTGCCAGCAGCTTGGTCGGGTACGAGCAGTACTTC.

This sequence joins TRBV7-2 and TRBJ1-1, with D uncertain. V was trimmed by 1 base and J by 3 bases, leaving 12 bases between them. CDR3 length: 15 residues. CDR1 and CDR2 from the germline V gene are SGHTA and FQGNSA. CDR3 amino acids: CASSLVSGGDTEAFF. The CDR3 coding sequence is TGTGCCAGCAGCTTAGTGAGTGGCGGAGACACTGAAGCTTTCTTT.

The chain joins TRBV28 to TRBJ1-1; D is ambiguous. Trimming took off 3 bases at V and 3 bases at J, with 17 bases between the two ends. The germline V gene encodes CDR1 MDHEN and CDR2 SYDVKM. The CDR3 is made up of 16 amino acids. The DNA for the CDR3 is TGTGCCAGCAGTTTTATCCTTCGGGGTGCGGACACTGAAGCTTTCTTT. Encoded protein: CASSFILRGADTEAFF.

The gene calls are TRBV24-1 and TRBJ2-1, with TRBD2 matching 13 bases. In germline, CDR1 is KGHDR, CDR2 SFDVKD. Trimming took 3 bases from V and 4 from J; bases not matched to a gene: 5. This CDR3 is 17 amino acids long. The CDR3 DNA follows: TGTGCCACCAGTGATGGGGGACTAGCGGGATATTACAATGAGCAGTTCTTC. Its protein product is CATSDGGLAGYYNEQFF.

In DNA, the CDR3 is TGTGCCAGCAGCGGACTAGCCCGTGAGCAGTACTTC. Its translation is CASSGLAREQYF. The V call is TRBV6-2 or TRBV6-3, the J call TRBJ2-7; 8 bases are shared with TRBD2. The germline V gene encodes CDR1 MNHEY and CDR2 SVGEGT. This CDR3 is built from 12 residues. V trimming: 6 bases; J trimming: 7 bases; junction bases outside the gene matches: 5.

V usage is TRBV6-2 or TRBV6-3 and J usage is TRBJ1-2, with a weak D call TRBD1 (5 bases). The CDR3 runs to 15 residues. The V gene lost 4 bases and the J gene lost 2 bases, with 14 bases spanning the gap. From germline, CDR1 is MNHEY and CDR2 SVGEGT. For the CDR3, the DNA is TGTGCCAGCAGTTTCCTGACAGACTCAAACTATGGCTACACCTTC. The encoded protein is CASSFLTDSNYGYTF.

The J gene is TRBJ2-3, the V gene TRBV3-1 (or the pseudogene TRBV3-2); 8 bases are shared with TRBD2. The CDR3 has 13 residues. The germline V gene has CDR1 LGHDT and CDR2 YNNKEL (reference sequence). Trimming cost V 8 bases and J 3 bases; bases outside gene matches: 4. This CDR3 is CASVVAGTDTQYF. CDR3 DNA sequence: TGTGCCAGCGTGGTAGCGGGAACAGATACGCAGTATTTT.

J is TRBJ2-7 and V is TRBV23-1; 7 nucleotides agree with TRBD1. TRBV23-1 is an ORF for which the function is uncertain. Trimming took 2 bases from V and 3 from J; bases not matched to a gene: 10. The CDR3 consists of 16 residues. The CDR3 DNA sequence: TGCGCCAGCAGTCAACAAACAGGGGTCCCGAACTACGAGCAGTACGTC. This gives the protein CASSQQTGVPNYEQYV.

The chain carries TRBV6-2 or TRBV6-3 and TRBJ1-5; the D gene is possibly TRBD1 (5 bases). V lost 4 bases to trimming and J lost 0 bases, with 7 bases between them. Germline CDR1 and CDR2: MNHEY and SVGEGT. The length of the CDR3 is 14 residues. CDR3 bases: TGTGCCAGCAGTTCAGGGTTTAGCAATCAGCCCCAGCATTTT. Its protein product is CASSSGFSNQPQHF.